These 24 T cell receptor beta chains were sequenced from one sample in a study of tumor-infiltrating lymphocytes in localized non-small cell lung cancer. Clones were sequenced by immunoSEQ multiplex PCR, and TCRdb holds only the in-frame ones, with some missing. Of around 7,100 clones in the sample, 50% to 70% were seen once. Sequenced input: uninvolved lung tissue not adjacent to the tumor. All receptors come from a human donor with non-small cell lung cancer.

CDR3 coding DNA: TGTGCCAGCAGCTTAGAGGGCCTTGGGGAGCAGTACTTC. It encodes CASSLEGLGEQYF. The chain recombines TRBV7-2 with TRBJ2-7; D gene unclear. V was clipped by 1 base and J by 7 bases, with 11 bases between them. Germline CDR1 and CDR2: SGHTA and FQGNSA. There are 13 residues in the CDR3.

This clone has a handful of counts. The chain couples TRBV6-1 to TRBJ1-6; D possibly corresponds to TRBD1 (5 bases). Germline loops: CDR1 MNHNS, CDR2 SASEGT. The V and J ends lost 2 bases and 7 bases respectively, with 18 bases between them. This CDR3 comprises 17 residues. For the CDR3, the DNA is TGTGCCAGCAGTGAATTTCTGCGCGCGGGGGGAAATTCACCCCTCCACTTT. This gives the protein CASSEFLRAGGNSPLHF.

This rearrangement joins TRBV4-1 to TRBJ1-1; D unclear. This CDR3 contains 13 residues. Trimming took 3 bases from V and 1 from J, leaving 6 bases between them. CDR1 and CDR2 from the germline V gene are MGHRA and YSYEKL. The CDR3 loop reads CASSQVRNTEAFF. The DNA of the CDR3 is TGCGCCAGCAGCCAGGTTAGGAACACTGAAGCTTTCTTT.

V gene TRBV25-1 combines with J gene TRBJ1-4; 7 bases map to TRBD1. Germline CDR1 MGHDK, CDR2 SYGVNS. The CDR3 totals 12 residues. With 3 bases clipped from V and 11 bases from J, the junction kept 3 bases outside the gene matches. The CDR3 here is CASSDLTGKLFF. In DNA, the CDR3 is TGTGCCAGCAGTGACCTGACAGGGAAACTGTTTTTT.

V gene TRBV30 combines with J gene TRBJ1-1; maybe TRBD1 (6 bases). This CDR3 has 15 residues. Germline V CDR1 and CDR2: GTSNPN, SVGIG (reference sequence). Trimming shortened V by 2 bases and J by 1 base, and 14 bases separated the two germline ends. The CDR3 DNA sequence: TGTGCCTGGAGTCCCAAGGGGGGTGAGAACACTGAAGCTTTCTTT. It codes for CAWSPKGGENTEAFF. Full variable domain (missing parts from reference TRBV30 and TRBJ1-1): SQTIHQWPATLVQPVGSPLSLECTVEGTSNPNLYWYRQAAGRGLQLLFYSVGIGQISSEVPQNLSASRPQDRQFILSSKKLLLSDSGFYLCAWSPKGGENTEAFFGQGTRLTVV.

The chain recombines TRBV6-1 with TRBJ1-2; the D is unclear. Germline CDR1 reads MNHNS; CDR2 reads SASEGT. Between the trimmed V and J ends, which lost 0 bases and 5 bases, there was a span of 7 bases. The CDR3 sequence is 13 residues long. CDR3: CASSEAGNYGYTF. The DNA for the CDR3 is TGTGCCAGCAGTGAAGCGGGCAATTATGGCTACACCTTC.

This chain connects TRBV28 to TRBJ1-5; D unclear. Germline loops: CDR1 MDHEN, CDR2 SYDVKM. This CDR3 has 12 residues. V shed 7 bases and J shed 6 bases, with 10 bases lying between them. The chain's CDR3 is CASKWGSQPQHF. CDR3 nucleotide sequence: TGTGCCAGCAAATGGGGATCTCAGCCCCAGCATTTT.

The chain couples TRBV9 to TRBJ2-7, with 7 bases identical to TRBD1. CDR3 length: 14 residues. V shed 4 bases, J shed 3 bases, and the junction held 7 bases outside the gene matches. Germline V lookup: CDR1 SGDLS, CDR2 YYNGEE. CDR3 protein: CASSFTGENYEQYF. In DNA, the CDR3 is TGTGCCAGCAGCTTTACAGGGGAAAACTACGAGCAGTACTTC.

This clone was detected a few times. The chain has TRBV6-1 and TRBJ2-1; 13 bases line up with TRBD2. The CDR3 is 15 residues long. V lost 3 bases and J lost 8; bases outside the gene matches: 4. Germline lookup yields CDR1 MNHNS and CDR2 SASEGT. The CDR3 sequence: CASSDGTSGADEQFF. As DNA, the CDR3 is TGTGCCAGCAGTGATGGGACTAGCGGGGCGGATGAGCAGTTCTTC.

This clone was seen more than once but under ten times. The chain uses TRBV4-1 and TRBJ1-1; D perhaps matches TRBD1 (5 bases). Deletions cut 6 bases from V and 5 bases from J, with 13 bases between. This CDR3 region has 13 residues. CDR1 and CDR2 from the germline V gene are MGHRA and YSYEKL. CDR3 amino acids: CASSGGVRTEAFF. The CDR3 DNA reads as TGCGCCAGCAGTGGAGGGGTAAGGACTGAAGCTTTCTTT.

The chain is built from TRBV19 and TRBJ1-6, with D perhaps matching TRBD1 (5 bases). Germline CDR1 reads LNHDA; CDR2 reads SQIVND (reference sequence). The CDR3 covers 17 residues. V was pared by 4 bases and J by 1 base, with 14 bases between. This CDR3 reads CASSTEGGVSYNSPLHF. CDR3 DNA: TGTGCCAGTAGTACCGAGGGAGGGGTGTCCTATAATTCACCCCTCCACTTT. Full variable domain (outside the CDR3, taken from reference TRBV19 and TRBJ1-6): DGGITQSPKYLFRKEGQNVTLSCEQNLNHDAMYWYRQDPGQGLRLIYYSQIVNDFQKGDIAEGYSVSREKKESFPLTVTSAQKNPTAFYLCASSTEGGVSYNSPLHFGNGTRLTVT.

This CDR3 is CSVGGQGIGNEQFF. CDR3 DNA sequence: TGCAGCGTTGGGGGGCAGGGAATAGGGAATGAGCAGTTCTTC. This chain links TRBV29-1 with TRBJ2-1; TRBD1 might be the D (6 bases). Looked up from germline, CDR1 is SQVTM and CDR2 is ANQGSEA. CDR3 size: 14 residues. Trimming shortened V by 4 bases and J by 7 bases, and 17 bases separated the two germline ends.

This sequence joins TRBV2 and TRBJ1-5, with D hard to call. V was pared by 5 bases and J by 1 base, with 15 bases between. Per the germline V gene, CDR1 is SNHLY and CDR2 is FYNNEI. This CDR3 is 16 amino acids long. CDR3: CASSNAGGPSNQPQHF. CDR3 DNA: TGTGCCAGCAGTAATGCGGGTGGGCCGAGCAATCAGCCCCAGCATTTT.

The chain joins TRBV6-5 to TRBJ2-2; a weak D match, TRBD1 (6 bases). CDR3 length: 15 residues. The germline V gene has CDR1 MNHEY and CDR2 SVGAGI. Trimming left V 2 bases short and J 3 bases short, with 10 bases between. The CDR3 sequence is CASSYGAGDTGELFF. In nucleotides, the CDR3 is TGTGCCAGCAGTTACGGGGCAGGGGACACCGGGGAGCTGTTTTTT.

CDR3 nucleotide sequence: TGTGCCATCAGTGTGGGGGGAGAACAAGAGACCCAGTACTTC. It codes for CAISVGGEQETQYF. The J gene is TRBJ2-5, the V gene TRBV10-3, with a tentative D call TRBD2 (6 bases). CDR1 and CDR2 from the germline V gene are ENHRY and SYGVKD. The V end lost 4 bases, the J end lost 2 bases, and 11 bases lay between the germline ends. The CDR3 consists of 14 residues.

This clone came up a few times. Written as DNA, the CDR3 is TGCGCCAGCAGCCAAGGAGGGGGAGGGTCCGGGGCCAACGTCCTGACTTTC. Residues: CASSQGGGGSGANVLTF. The V gene is TRBV4-3, the J gene TRBJ2-6, with a weak D call TRBD2 (7 bases). The CDR3 consists of 17 residues. The V end lost 1 base, the J end lost 4 bases, and 14 bases lay between the germline ends. Germline CDR1 LGHNA, CDR2 YSLEER.

This chain links TRBV19 with TRBJ1-1; 9 bases are shared with TRBD1. This CDR3 spans 15 amino acids. Germline CDR1 LNHDA, CDR2 SQIVND (reference sequence). The CDR3 DNA reads TGTGGCTCGGGCCGGACAGGGGCCTTGAACACTGAAGCTTTCTTT. It codes for CGSGRTGALNTEAFF. The full variable domain, its missing parts supplied by reference TRBV19 and TRBJ1-1, is DGGITQSPKYLFRKEGQNVTLSCEQNLNHDAMYWYRQDPGQGLRLIYYSQIVNDFQKGDIAEGYSVSREKKESFPLTVTSAQKNPTAFYLCGSGRTGALNTEAFFGQGTRLTVV.

The genes are TRBV30 and TRBJ1-1; no firm D call. In germline, CDR1 is GTSNPN, CDR2 SVGIG (reference sequence). Trimming shortened V by 2 bases and J by 1 base, and 8 bases separated the two germline ends. The CDR3 contains 13 residues. In DNA, the CDR3 is TGTGCCTGGAGTCTTACGGGGAACACTGAAGCTTTCTTT. This translates into CAWSLTGNTEAFF.

The chain combines TRBV27 with TRBJ2-7; D ambiguous. Germline CDR1 MNHEY, CDR2 SMNVEV (reference sequence). Trimming cost V 3 bases and J 7 bases, with 19 bases left between them. The CDR3 has 15 residues. The CDR3 DNA follows: TGTGCCAGCAGTTTCCACAATCGAGGATCGGGTGAGCAGTACTTC. Translation gives CASSFHNRGSGEQYF.

Sample share makes this clone medium-sized. V and J are TRBV4-2 and TRBJ1-6, with D unresolved. CDR1 and CDR2 from the germline V gene are LGHNA and YNFKEQ. This CDR3 comprises 14 residues. V lost 4 bases and J lost 5, with 9 bases in between. The CDR3 reads CASSPRSDNSPLHF. CDR3 nucleotide sequence: TGTGCCAGCAGCCCTAGAAGCGATAATTCACCCCTCCACTTT.

CDR3 sequence reads: CASSTPGRDTEAFF. DNA of the CDR3: TGTGCCAGCAGTACCCCGGGGAGGGACACTGAAGCTTTCTTT. The chain joins TRBV28 to TRBJ1-1; no reliable D call. Germline lookup yields CDR1 MDHEN and CDR2 SYDVKM. V was cut by 5 bases and J by 3 bases, with 13 bases left in between. The CDR3 length is 14 residues.

J is TRBJ1-2 and V is TRBV7-2; 7 nucleotides align to TRBD1. Trimming at V came to 0 bases and at J to 4 bases, leaving 2 bases not matched to a gene. This CDR3 region has 14 residues. Germline loops: CDR1 SGHTA, CDR2 FQGNSA. The CDR3 is CASSLAGGGYGYTF. The DNA of the CDR3 is TGTGCCAGCAGCTTAGCAGGGGGCGGCTATGGCTACACCTTC.

This clone has only a few counts. J is TRBJ1-6 and V is TRBV7-9; possible D gene TRBD1, 5 bases. The V end lost 3 bases, the J end lost 16 bases, and 13 bases lay between the germline ends. Germline CDR1 SEHNR, CDR2 FQNEAQ (reference sequence). CDR3 length equals 12 residues. The CDR3 region has the DNA TGTGCCAGCAGCTTGAGGGGATTAGCTCTCCACTTT. Amino acid sequence: CASSLRGLALHF.

This clone was seen a few times. The rearrangement joins TRBV7-2 to TRBJ1-1; possible D gene TRBD1, 6 bases. Germline assignment: CDR1 SGHTA and CDR2 FQGNSA. V lost 4 bases, J lost 4 bases, and 19 bases lay in between. The length of the CDR3 is 16 residues. DNA of the CDR3: TGTGCCAGCAGCTCCCAAGGCACAGGGCTGAGCACTGAAGCTTTCTTT. Translation gives CASSSQGTGLSTEAFF.